This TCR beta chain was observed in a study of T cell responses to AZD1222 COVID-19 vaccine. Notes on this clone: The antigen remains unidentified.

The repertoire was sequenced with immunoSEQ multiplex PCR; TCRdb's copy has only in-frame clones and lacks some. The sample has fewer than 200,000 clones; about 92% are singletons. Study-wide results and limits: Donors skewed white British and female; clonal diversity was possibly underestimated.

The sequenced sample was peripheral blood, obtained on day 0 of AZD1222 vaccination. The sequence was collected from an adult in good health.

CDR3 nucleotides: TGTGCCAGCACCTGGGCGGTGAACACTGAAGCTTTCTTT. This translates into CASTWAVNTEAFF. J is TRBJ1-1 and V is TRBV28; D remains ambiguous. The CDR3 is 13 residues long. The ends were cut back, 7 bases at V and 0 bases at J, with 9 bases in the middle. Germline V gives CDR1 MDHEN, CDR2 SYDVKM.